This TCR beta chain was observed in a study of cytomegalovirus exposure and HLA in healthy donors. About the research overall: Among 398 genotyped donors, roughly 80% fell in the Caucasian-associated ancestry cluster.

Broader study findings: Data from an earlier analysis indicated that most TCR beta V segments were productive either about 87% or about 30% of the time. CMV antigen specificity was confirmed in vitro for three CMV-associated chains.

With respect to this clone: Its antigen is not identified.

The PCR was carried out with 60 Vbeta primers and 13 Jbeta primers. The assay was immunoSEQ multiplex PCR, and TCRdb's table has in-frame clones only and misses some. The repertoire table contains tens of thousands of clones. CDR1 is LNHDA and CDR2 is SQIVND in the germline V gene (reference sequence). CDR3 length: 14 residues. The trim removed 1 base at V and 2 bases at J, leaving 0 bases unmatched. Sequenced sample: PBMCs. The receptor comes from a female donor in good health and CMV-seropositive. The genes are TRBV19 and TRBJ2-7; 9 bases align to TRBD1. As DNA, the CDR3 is TGTGCCAGTAGTATAGGGACAGGGGCCTACGAGCAGTACTTC. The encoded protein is CASSIGTGAYEQYF.